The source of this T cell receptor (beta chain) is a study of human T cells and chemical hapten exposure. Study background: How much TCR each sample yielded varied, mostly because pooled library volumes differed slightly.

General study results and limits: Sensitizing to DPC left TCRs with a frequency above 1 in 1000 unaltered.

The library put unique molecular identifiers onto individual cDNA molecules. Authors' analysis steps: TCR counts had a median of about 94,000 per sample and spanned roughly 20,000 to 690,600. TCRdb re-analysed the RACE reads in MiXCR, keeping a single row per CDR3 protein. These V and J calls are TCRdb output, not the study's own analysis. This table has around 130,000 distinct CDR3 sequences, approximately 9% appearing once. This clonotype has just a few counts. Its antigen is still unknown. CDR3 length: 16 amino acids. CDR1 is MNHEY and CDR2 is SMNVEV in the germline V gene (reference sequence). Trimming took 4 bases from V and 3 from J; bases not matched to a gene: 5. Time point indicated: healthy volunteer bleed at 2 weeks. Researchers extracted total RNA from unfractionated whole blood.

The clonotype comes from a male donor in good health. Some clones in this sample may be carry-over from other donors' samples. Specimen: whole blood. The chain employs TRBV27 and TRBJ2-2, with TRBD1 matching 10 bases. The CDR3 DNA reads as TGTGCCAGCAGTTGGGGGACAGGGGCGGACACCGGGGAGCTGTTTTTT. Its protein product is CASSWGTGADTGELFF.